This T cell receptor beta chain was obtained from a study of T cell repertoires in aging, cancer and after chemotherapy. Peripheral blood genomic DNA, not sorted cells or RNA, was the template. The CDR3 consists of 15 residues. CDR1 and CDR2 from the germline V gene are LNHDA and SQIVND (reference sequence). Trimming cost V 4 bases and J 1 base, with 11 bases left between them. TRB rearrangements spanning V, D and J were amplified using mixed TRB-A/B primers. TCRdb re-analysed the multiplex PCR reads in MiXCR, keeping a single row per CDR3 protein. The sample records more than 15,000 distinct CDR3 sequences, about 46% being singletons.

The sample taken for sequencing was blood. The source of this sequence is a human donor in good health. V is TRBV19 and J is TRBJ2-1, with D unresolved. DNA for the CDR3: TGTGCCAGTAGTAGGACGGGCCGATCCTACAATGAGCAGTTCTTC. It encodes CASSRTGRSYNEQFF.